The 8 T cell receptor beta chains below were found in one sample sequenced in a study of blood T cell repertoires in COVID-19. TCRdb keeps only in-frame clones here, not all; method: immunoSEQ multiplex PCR. The sample holds roughly 230,000 clones, around 83% seen once. Sequenced input: peripheral blood. The receptor set was obtained from a woman in her 50s with acute or convalescent COVID-19.

The chain uses TRBV28 and TRBJ1-2; no clear D gene. Germline CDR1 and CDR2: MDHEN and SYDVKM. The CDR3 length is 15 residues. With 3 bases removed from V and 7 bases from J, the gap between germline ends came to 18 bases. The CDR3 nucleotides are TGTGCCAGCAGTTTTTCGGAGGTTGGCGTTGGTGGCTACACCTTC. This sequence encodes CASSFSEVGVGGYTF.

The chain recombines TRBV11-3 with TRBJ1-1, with D uncertain. This CDR3 has 13 amino acids. Trimming removed 5 bases at V and 5 bases at J, with 12 bases between. Germline CDR1 and CDR2: SGHNT and YENEEA. CDR3 region: CASSRSGRTEAFF. The CDR3 DNA is TGTGCCAGCAGCCGGTCCGGGAGGACTGAAGCTTTCTTT. Full variable domain (missing parts from reference TRBV11-3 and TRBJ1-1): EAGVVQSPRYKIIEKKQPVAFWCNPISGHNTLYWYLQNLGQGPELLIRYENEEAVDDSQLPKDRFSAERLKGVDSTLKIQPAELGDSAVYLCASSRSGRTEAFFGQGTRLTVV.

This clone has just one count. The rearrangement joins TRBV28 to TRBJ2-4, with TRBD1 matching over 7 bases. The CDR3 runs 17 residues. The ends lost 6 bases at V and 0 bases at J; junction bases unmatched: 11. CDR1 and CDR2 (germline): MDHEN, SYDVKM. The CDR3 nucleotides read TGTGCCAGCAGCCAGACAGGGATAATCCTAGCCAAAAACATTCAGTACTTC. Its translation: CASSQTGIILAKNIQYF. The complete variable domain, with remaining parts taken from reference TRBV28 and TRBJ2-4, reads DVKVTQSSRYLVKRTGEKVFLECVQDMDHENMFWYRQDPGLGLRLIYFSYDVKMKEKGDIPEGYSVSREKKERFSLILESASTNQTSMYLCASSQTGIILAKNIQYFGAGTRLSVL.

The chain couples TRBV7-8 to TRBJ2-3, with TRBD2 matching over 11 bases. CDR3 length equals 15 residues. Losses at the gene ends were 4 bases for V and 2 bases for J; bases not matched to a gene: 2. CDR1 and CDR2 (germline): SGHVS, FQNEAQ. For the CDR3, the DNA is TGTGCCAGCAGCTATAGCGGGGGGGCCACAGATACGCAGTATTTT. It encodes CASSYSGGATDTQYF.

V and J are TRBV4-1 and TRBJ2-4; TRBD2 might be the D (6 bases). Germline CDR1 is MGHRA and CDR2 is YSYEKL. CDR3 length: 12 residues. V was trimmed by 8 bases and J by 1 base, leaving 6 bases between them. This CDR3 reads CASGGAKNIQYF. In DNA, the CDR3 is TGCGCCAGCGGGGGGGCCAAAAACATTCAGTACTTC.

The chain links TRBV18 to TRBJ1-4; D is perhaps TRBD1 (6 bases). This CDR3 is 14 amino acids long. Between the trimmed V and J ends, which lost 6 bases and 6 bases, there was a span of 14 bases. Per the germline V gene, CDR1 is KGHSH and CDR2 is LQKENI. CDR3 sequence: CASSLRQADEKLFF. The CDR3 coding sequence is TGTGCCAGCTCCCTAAGACAGGCTGATGAAAAACTGTTTTTT.

V and J are TRBV30 and TRBJ1-6, with D perhaps TRBD1 (5 bases). Germline V gives CDR1 GTSNPN, CDR2 SVGIG (reference sequence). This CDR3 is built from 14 residues. The ends were cut back, 4 bases at V and 10 bases at J, with 17 bases in the middle. The chain's CDR3 is CAWNPTGGYSPLHF. CDR3 in DNA: TGTGCCTGGAACCCCACGGGGGGGTACTCACCCCTCCACTTT.

The rearrangement links TRBV5-5 to TRBJ2-1; 13 nucleotides agree with TRBD2. The length of the CDR3 is 18 residues. Germline trimming cut 0 bases from V and 15 bases from J; bases unmatched to any gene: 18. Germline values: CDR1 SGHKS, CDR2 YYEKEE (reference sequence). Here the CDR3 DNA reads TGTGCCAGCAGCTTGGGGCCAGCAACCGGGACTAGCGGGGCCTATAGGTTCTTC. The encoded protein is CASSLGPATGTSGAYRFF.